The source of this T cell receptor (beta chain) is a study of cytomegalovirus exposure and HLA in healthy donors. Germline CDR1 and CDR2: SQVTM and ANQGSEA. This CDR3 comprises 12 residues. V lost 2 bases to trimming and J lost 5 bases, with 9 bases between them. Amplification used 60 Vbeta primers and 13 Jbeta primers. Some clones are missing from TCRdb's copy, which holds only in-frame ones; the method was immunoSEQ multiplex PCR. The sample lists fewer than 250,000 clones; about 81% were seen once. The sample comprised PBMCs. The sequence derives from a man aged 35 to 55 in good health and CMV-seropositive. The V gene is TRBV29-1, the J gene TRBJ2-5; maybe TRBD2 (6 bases). The CDR3: CSVENGGETQYF. DNA of the CDR3: TGCAGCGTTGAAAACGGAGGGGAGACCCAGTACTTC.